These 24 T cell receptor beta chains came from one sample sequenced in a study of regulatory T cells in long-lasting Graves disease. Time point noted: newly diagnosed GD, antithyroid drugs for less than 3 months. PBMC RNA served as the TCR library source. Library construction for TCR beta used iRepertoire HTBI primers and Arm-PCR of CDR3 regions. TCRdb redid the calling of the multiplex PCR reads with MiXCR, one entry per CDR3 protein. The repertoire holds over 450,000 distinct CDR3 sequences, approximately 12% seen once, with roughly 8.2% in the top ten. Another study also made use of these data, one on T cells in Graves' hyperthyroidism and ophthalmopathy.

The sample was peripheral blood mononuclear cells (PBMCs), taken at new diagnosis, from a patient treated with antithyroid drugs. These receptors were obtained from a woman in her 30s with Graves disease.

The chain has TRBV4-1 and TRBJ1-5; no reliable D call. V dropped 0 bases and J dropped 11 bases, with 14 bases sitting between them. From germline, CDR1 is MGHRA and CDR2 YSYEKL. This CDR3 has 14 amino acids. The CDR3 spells CASSQDSEVMAQHF. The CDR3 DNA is TGCGCCAGCAGCCAAGATTCGGAAGTTATGGCCCAGCATTTT.

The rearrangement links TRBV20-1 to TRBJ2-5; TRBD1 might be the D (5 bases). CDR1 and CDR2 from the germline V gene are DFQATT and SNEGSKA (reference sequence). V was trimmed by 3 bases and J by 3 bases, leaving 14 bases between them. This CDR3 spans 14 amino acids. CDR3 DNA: TGCAGTGCTAGCTCCCCAGGGATCGAAGAGACCCAGTACTTC. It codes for CSASSPGIEETQYF.

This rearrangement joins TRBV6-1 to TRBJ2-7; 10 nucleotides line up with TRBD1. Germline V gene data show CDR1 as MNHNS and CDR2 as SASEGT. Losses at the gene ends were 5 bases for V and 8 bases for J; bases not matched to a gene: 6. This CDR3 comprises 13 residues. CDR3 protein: CASSTGTGAKQYF. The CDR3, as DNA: TGTGCCAGCAGTACAGGGACAGGGGCTAAGCAGTACTTC.

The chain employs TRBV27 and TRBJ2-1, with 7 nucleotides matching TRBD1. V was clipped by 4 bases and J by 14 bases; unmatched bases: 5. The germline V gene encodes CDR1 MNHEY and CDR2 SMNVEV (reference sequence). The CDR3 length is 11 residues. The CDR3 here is CASSSTGYEFF. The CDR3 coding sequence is TGTGCCAGCAGTTCGACAGGGTACGAGTTCTTC.

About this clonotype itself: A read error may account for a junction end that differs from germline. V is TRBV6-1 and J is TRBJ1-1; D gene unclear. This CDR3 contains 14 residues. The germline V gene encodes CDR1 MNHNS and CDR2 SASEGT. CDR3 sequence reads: CASGKARPNTEALF. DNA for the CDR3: TGTGCCAGCGGGAAAGCTAGACCTAACACTGAAGCTCTCTTT.

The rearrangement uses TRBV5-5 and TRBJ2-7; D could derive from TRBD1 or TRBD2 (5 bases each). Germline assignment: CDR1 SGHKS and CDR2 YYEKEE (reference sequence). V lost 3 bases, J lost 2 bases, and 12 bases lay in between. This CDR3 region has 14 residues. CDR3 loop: CASSSWDRTYEQYF. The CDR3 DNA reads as TGTGCCAGCAGCTCCTGGGACCGCACCTACGAGCAGTACTTC.

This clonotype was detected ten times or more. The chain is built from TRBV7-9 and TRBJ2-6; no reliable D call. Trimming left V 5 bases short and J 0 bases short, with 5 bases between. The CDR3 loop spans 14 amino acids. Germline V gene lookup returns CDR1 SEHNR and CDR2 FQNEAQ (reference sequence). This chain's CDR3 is CASSLFSGANVLTF. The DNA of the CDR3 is TGTGCCAGCAGCCTGTTCTCTGGGGCCAACGTCCTGACTTTC.

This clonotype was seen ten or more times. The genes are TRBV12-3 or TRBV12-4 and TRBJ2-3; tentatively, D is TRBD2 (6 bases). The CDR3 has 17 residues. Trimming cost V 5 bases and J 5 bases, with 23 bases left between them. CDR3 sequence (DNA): TGTGCCAGCAGTCTCCCAGTTTGGGGGGTTTTTGGAGATACGCAGTATTTT. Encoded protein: CASSLPVWGVFGDTQYF.

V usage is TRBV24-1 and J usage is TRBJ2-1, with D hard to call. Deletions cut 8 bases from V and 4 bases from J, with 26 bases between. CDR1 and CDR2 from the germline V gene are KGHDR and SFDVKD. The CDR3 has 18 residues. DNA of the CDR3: TGTGCCACCATCCCCCCCACGAGCGTAATACGCTCTTACAATGAGCAGTTCTTC. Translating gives CATIPPTSVIRSYNEQFF.

This CDR3 reads CASSDKQGGGTEAFF. In DNA, the CDR3 is TGTGCCAGCAGCGACAAGCAGGGCGGGGGAACTGAAGCTTTCTTT. The chain combines TRBV5-4 with TRBJ1-1; possibly TRBD1 for D (5 bases). The germline V and J ends were trimmed by 4 bases and 5 bases, with 18 bases remaining between them. Germline V lookup: CDR1 SGHNT, CDR2 YYREEE (reference sequence). This CDR3 contains 15 residues.

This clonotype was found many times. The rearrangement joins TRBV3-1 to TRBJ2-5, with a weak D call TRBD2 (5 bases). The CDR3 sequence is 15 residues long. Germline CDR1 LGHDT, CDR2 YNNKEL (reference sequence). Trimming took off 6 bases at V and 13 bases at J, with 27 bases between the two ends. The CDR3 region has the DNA TGTGCCAGCAGACCTCGGACTTCTTCCTTGATGAGTCCGTACTTC. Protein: CASRPRTSSLMSPYF.

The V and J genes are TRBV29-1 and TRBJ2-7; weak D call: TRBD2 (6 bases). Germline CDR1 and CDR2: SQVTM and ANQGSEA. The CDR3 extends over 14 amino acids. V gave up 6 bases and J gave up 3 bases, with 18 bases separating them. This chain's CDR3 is CSVLHGEEGYEQYF. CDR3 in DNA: TGCAGCGTCTTACACGGAGAGGAGGGCTACGAGCAGTACTTC.

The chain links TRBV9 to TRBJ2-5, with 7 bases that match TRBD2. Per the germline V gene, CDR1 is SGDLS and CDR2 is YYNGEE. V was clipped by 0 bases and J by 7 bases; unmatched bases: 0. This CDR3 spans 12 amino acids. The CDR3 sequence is CASSVGGGTQYF. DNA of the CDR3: TGTGCCAGCAGCGTAGGGGGGGGGACCCAGTACTTC.

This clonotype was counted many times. The CDR3 protein is CASSRATLYEQYF. CDR3 in DNA: TGTGCCAGCAGCCGGGCCACCCTTTACGAGCAGTACTTC. The chain carries TRBV7-2 and TRBJ2-7; D unresolved. Trimming took 5 bases from V and 4 from J, leaving 12 bases between them. This CDR3 has 13 residues. From germline, CDR1 is SGHTA and CDR2 FQGNSA.

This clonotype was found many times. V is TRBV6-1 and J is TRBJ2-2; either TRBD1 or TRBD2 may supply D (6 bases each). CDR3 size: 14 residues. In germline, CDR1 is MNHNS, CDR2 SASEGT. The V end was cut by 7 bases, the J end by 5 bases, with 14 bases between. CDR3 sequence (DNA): TGTGCCAGCACCTACGGGGGCCGGACCGGGGAGCTGTTTTTT. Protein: CASTYGGRTGELFF.

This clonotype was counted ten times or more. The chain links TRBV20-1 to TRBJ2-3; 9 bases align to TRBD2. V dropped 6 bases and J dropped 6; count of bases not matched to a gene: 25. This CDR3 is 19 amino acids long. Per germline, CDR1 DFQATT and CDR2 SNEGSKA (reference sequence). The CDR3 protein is CSARGQTPGLAGAIDTQYF. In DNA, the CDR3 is TGCAGTGCGCGAGGCCAAACTCCGGGACTAGCTGGAGCGATCGATACGCAGTATTTT.

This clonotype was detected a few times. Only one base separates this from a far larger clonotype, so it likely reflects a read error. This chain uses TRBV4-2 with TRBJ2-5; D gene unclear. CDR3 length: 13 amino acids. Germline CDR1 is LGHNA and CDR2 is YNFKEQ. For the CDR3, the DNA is TGCGCCAGCAGCCAAGTTTATTCGTATGAGCAGTACTTC. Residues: CASSQVYSYEQYF.

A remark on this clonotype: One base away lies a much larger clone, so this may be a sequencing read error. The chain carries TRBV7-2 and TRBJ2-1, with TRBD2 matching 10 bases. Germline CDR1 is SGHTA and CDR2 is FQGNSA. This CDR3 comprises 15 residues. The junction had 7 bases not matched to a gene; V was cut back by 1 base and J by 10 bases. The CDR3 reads CASSLVLAGDGEQFF. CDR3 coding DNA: TGTGCCAGCAGCTTAGTTCTAGCGGGAGATGGCGAGCAGTTCTTC.

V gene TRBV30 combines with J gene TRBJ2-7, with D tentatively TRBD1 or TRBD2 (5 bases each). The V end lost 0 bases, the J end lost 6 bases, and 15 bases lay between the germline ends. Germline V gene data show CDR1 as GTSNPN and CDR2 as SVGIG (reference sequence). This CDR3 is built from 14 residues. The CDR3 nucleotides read TGTGCCTGGAGTGTAAAAGGGACGCCTGGCGAGCAGTACTTC. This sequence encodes CAWSVKGTPGEQYF.

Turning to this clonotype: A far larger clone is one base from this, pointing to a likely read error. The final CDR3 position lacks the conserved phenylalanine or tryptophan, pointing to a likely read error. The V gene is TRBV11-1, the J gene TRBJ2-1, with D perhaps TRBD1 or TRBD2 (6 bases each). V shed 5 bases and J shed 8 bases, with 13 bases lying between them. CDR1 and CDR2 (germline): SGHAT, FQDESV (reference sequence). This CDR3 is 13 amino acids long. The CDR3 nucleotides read TGTGCCAGCAGCGCGGGACATCTCGATGAGCAGTTCCTC. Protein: CASSAGHLDEQFL.

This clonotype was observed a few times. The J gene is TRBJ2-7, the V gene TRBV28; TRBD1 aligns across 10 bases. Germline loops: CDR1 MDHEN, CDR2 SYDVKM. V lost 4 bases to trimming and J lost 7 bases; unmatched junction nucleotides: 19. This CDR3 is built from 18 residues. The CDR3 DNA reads TGTGCCAGCAGTTCCCGGGACAGGGGCTTTGTCTCCTCCTTGGAGCAGTACTTC. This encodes CASSSRDRGFVSSLEQYF.

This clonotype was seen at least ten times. The CDR3 loop is CASRMPGSSWGYTF. CDR3 DNA sequence: TGTGCCAGCAGGATGCCAGGGTCTTCATGGGGCTACACCTTC. The chain combines TRBV6-1 with TRBJ1-2; tentatively, D is TRBD1 (5 bases). Trimming removed 6 bases from V and 8 bases from J, with 19 bases in between. This CDR3 region has 14 residues. From germline, CDR1 is MNHNS and CDR2 SASEGT.

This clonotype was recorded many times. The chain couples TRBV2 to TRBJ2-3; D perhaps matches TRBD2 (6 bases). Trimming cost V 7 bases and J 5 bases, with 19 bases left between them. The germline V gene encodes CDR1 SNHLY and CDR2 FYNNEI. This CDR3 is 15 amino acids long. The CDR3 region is CASNRREVEGDTQYF. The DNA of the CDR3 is TGTGCCAGCAATCGGAGGGAGGTGGAGGGAGATACGCAGTATTTT.

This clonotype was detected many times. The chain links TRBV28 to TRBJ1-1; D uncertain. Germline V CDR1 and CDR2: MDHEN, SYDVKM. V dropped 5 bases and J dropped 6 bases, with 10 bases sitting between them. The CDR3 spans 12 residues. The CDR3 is CASSATSSEAFF. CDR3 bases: TGTGCCAGCAGTGCGACGTCGTCTGAAGCTTTCTTT.